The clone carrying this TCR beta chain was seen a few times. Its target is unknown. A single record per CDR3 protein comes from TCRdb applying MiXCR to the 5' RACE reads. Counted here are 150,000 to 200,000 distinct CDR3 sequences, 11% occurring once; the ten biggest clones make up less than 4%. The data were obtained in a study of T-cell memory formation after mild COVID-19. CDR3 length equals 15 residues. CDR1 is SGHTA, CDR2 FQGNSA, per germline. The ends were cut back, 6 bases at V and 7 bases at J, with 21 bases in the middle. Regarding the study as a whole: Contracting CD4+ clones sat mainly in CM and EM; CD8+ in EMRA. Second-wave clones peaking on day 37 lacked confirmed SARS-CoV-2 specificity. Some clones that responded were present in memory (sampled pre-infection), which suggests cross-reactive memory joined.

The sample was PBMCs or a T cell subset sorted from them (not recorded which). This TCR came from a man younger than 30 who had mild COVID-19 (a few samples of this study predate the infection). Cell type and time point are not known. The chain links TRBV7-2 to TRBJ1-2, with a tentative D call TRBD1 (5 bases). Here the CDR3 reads CASREAGGFFGGYTF. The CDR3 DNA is TGTGCCAGCAGAGAAGCGGGGGGGTTTTTTGGTGGCTACACCTTC.